Listed below are T cell receptor beta chains from one sample, sequenced in a study of patients and donors after allogeneic stem cell transplantation. Each CDR3 protein is one row after TCRdb ran MiXCR on the RT-PCR reads. This table holds 400,000 to 500,000 distinct CDR3 sequences, around 15% found once. The specimen sequenced was blood, either unsorted or a sorted T cell fraction (not recorded which). These receptors all stem from a human donor who was either an allogeneic HSCT recipient or a stem cell or donor lymphocyte infusion donor (not recorded which). It is not recorded whose cells these are; they may come from a transplant donor. Each CDR3 is given with its conserved first and last residue. D genes are given only for firm matches. A clone size is listed for some rows: how often the clone was seen (once, few, many), or a class if it is expanded.

abundance,v_gene,d_gene,j_gene,CDR3nt,CDR3aa
many,TRBV20-1,TRBD2,TRBJ2-7,TGCAGGCCCACTAGCGGGAGTGCCGAGCAGTACTTC,CRPTSGSAEQYF
-,TRBV12-3/TRBV12-4,-,TRBJ2-2,TGTGCCAGCAGTTTAGCGCTGGGGACTCGAGGCGGGGAGCTGTTTTTT,CASSLALGTRGGELFF
-,TRBV30,TRBD2,TRBJ2-6,TGTGCCTGGATACCCGGGACTAGCGGGAGGACCCAACTCTCTGGGGCCAACGTCCTGACTTTC,CAWIPGTSGRTQLSGANVLTF
-,TRBV3-1,TRBD1,TRBJ1-2,TGTGCCAGCAGCCCACAGGGGGCAGAGGGCTACACCTTC,CASSPQGAEGYTF
-,TRBV30,-,TRBJ2-7,TGTGCCTGGAGTGGAGAAAGACAGCAGTACTTC,CAWSGERQQYF
-,TRBV2,-,TRBJ1-1,TGTGCCAGCAGTGAGGACGGCCCAGTCTCGGAAGCTTTCTTT,CASSEDGPVSEAFF
-,TRBV5-1,-,TRBJ1-1,TGCGCCAGCAGCTTGGCGATCGGATTTGAAGCTTTCTTT,CASSLAIGFEAFF
-,TRBV20-1,-,TRBJ1-1,TGCAGTGCTAGAGATTGGGGGGGTGGCACTGAAGCTTTCTTT,CSARDWGGGTEAFF
few,TRBV6-1,-,TRBJ2-3,TGTGCCAGCAGTGAGTTGTCAGGATATTACACAGATACGCAGTATTTT,CASSELSGYYTDTQYF
-,TRBV6-1,-,TRBJ2-7,TGTGCCAGCCAGGATGTAGCCTACGAGCAGTACTTC,CASQDVAYEQYF
few,TRBV4-3,-,TRBJ1-2,TGCGCCAGCAGCCAAGATTTCAGGGGCTATGGCTACACCTTC,CASSQDFRGYGYTF
many,TRBV12-3/TRBV12-4,-,TRBJ1-5,TGTGCCAGCAGAAAGGGTAGGCAGCCCCAGCATTTT,CASRKGRQPQHF
few,TRBV7-2,TRBD2,TRBJ2-7,TGTGCCAGCAGCCCATCTAGCGGGGGGGCCTCCTACGAGCAGTACTTC,CASSPSSGGASYEQYF
-,TRBV12-2,-,TRBJ2-7,TGTGCAAGTCGCTTAGCGTCGGGGGACAGGGTCTACGAGCAGTACTTC,CASRLASGDRVYEQYF
-,TRBV4-3,-,TRBJ2-3,TGCGCCAGCAGCGGTATTGGACAGTCAGATACGCAGTATTTT,CASSGIGQSDTQYF
few,TRBV6-4,-,TRBJ2-1,TGTGCCAGCAGTGACTCCCCCATGGGGACCGGGAATGAGCAGTTCTTC,CASSDSPMGTGNEQFF
few,TRBV2,-,TRBJ1-5,TGTGCCAGCAGTGAAGAGAGCCTCCCTAATCAGCCCCAGCATTTT,CASSEESLPNQPQHF
few,TRBV19,-,TRBJ2-1,TGTGCCAGTACTCGGGACTTCAGCTCCTACAATGAGCAGTTCTTC,CASTRDFSSYNEQFF
-,TRBV7-8,-,TRBJ2-7,TGTGCCAGCAGCTCCAGCCTTCGCAGGGGTAACGAGCAGTACTTC,CASSSSLRRGNEQYF
many,TRBV12-3/TRBV12-4,-,TRBJ2-5,TGTGCCAGCAGCCATCAAGAGACCCAGTACTTC,CASSHQETQYF
-,TRBV19,-,TRBJ1-1,TGTGCCAGTAGTATGTCAGGGAGGACTGAAGCTTTCTTT,CASSMSGRTEAFF
few,TRBV6-1,-,TRBJ1-2,TGTGCCAGCGGAAGGGGGGACAAAAGGGGCTACACCTTC,CASGRGDKRGYTF
many,TRBV3-1,-,TRBJ2-1,TGTGCCAGCAGCCAATACTCTCGGGGGGAGCAGTTCTTC,CASSQYSRGEQFF
-,TRBV3-1,TRBD2,TRBJ2-1,TGTGCCAGCAGCCAATCTAGCGGTGAGCAGTTCTTC,CASSQSSGEQFF
many,TRBV12-3/TRBV12-4,-,TRBJ2-3,TGTGCCAGCAGTTTAGCCTCGGGAACAGATACGCAGTATTTT,CASSLASGTDTQYF
-,TRBV29-1,TRBD1,TRBJ2-7,TGCAGCGTTGGGGGTGGTACGGGACAGTTTTACGAGCAGTACTTC,CSVGGGTGQFYEQYF
-,TRBV4-2,-,TRBJ1-2,TGTGCCAGCAGCCAAGAATCATACCAGGGACGGGAATTTTCGGGCTACACCTTC,CASSQESYQGREFSGYTF
few,TRBV18,-,TRBJ2-7,TGTGCCAGCTCACCAACGCAGGGTGACGAGCAGTACTTC,CASSPTQGDEQYF
many,TRBV5-5,TRBD2,TRBJ2-1,TGTGCCAGCAGCTTGGGTCTAGCGGTTTACAATGAGCAGTTCTTC,CASSLGLAVYNEQFF
-,TRBV5-5,-,TRBJ1-1,TGTGCCAGCAGCTCCCGGGACTCGGGGGGAGAAGCTTTCTTT,CASSSRDSGGEAFF
few,TRBV2,-,TRBJ1-1,TGTGCCAGCATATGGGAGACAGCGAACACTGAAGCTTTCTTT,CASIWETANTEAFF
few,TRBV7-8,-,TRBJ2-2,TGTGCCAGCAGCACCAACAGGGACACCGGGGAGCTGTTTTTT,CASSTNRDTGELFF
-,TRBV7-9,TRBD2,TRBJ2-5,TGTGCCAGCAGCTCCCAGGCGGCGGGAGGGGCGGAGACCCAGTACTTC,CASSSQAAGGAETQYF
-,TRBV5-1,TRBD2,TRBJ2-1,TGCGCCAGCAGCATGTGGGGACTAGCGGGGGAGTACAATGAGCAGTTCTTC,CASSMWGLAGEYNEQFF
few,TRBV21-1,-,TRBJ2-4,TGTGCCAGCAGCAAAGATGGGGGGATGGCCAAAAACATTCAGTACTTC,CASSKDGGMAKNIQYF
-,TRBV4-2,TRBD1,TRBJ2-1,TGTGCCAGCAGCCGGACAGGGGAGGGTATCTATGAGCAGTTCTTC,CASSRTGEGIYEQFF
few,TRBV10-3,-,TRBJ1-3,TGTGCCATCAGTCTGGAGGGGAGCTCTGGAAACACCATATATTTT,CAISLEGSSGNTIYF
-,TRBV5-1,-,TRBJ2-5,TGCGCCAGCAGCTTGGGCCGGAGGGGCCAAGAGACCCAGTACTTC,CASSLGRRGQETQYF
many,TRBV6-1,TRBD1,TRBJ2-1,TGTGCCAGCATGGGCAGGGGGTATCTTGAGCAGTTCTTC,CASMGRGYLEQFF
few,TRBV20-1,-,TRBJ1-1,TGCAGTGCTAGTGCGGGGGGTATGAACACTGAAGCTTTCTTT,CSASAGGMNTEAFF
-,TRBV7-9,-,TRBJ2-7,TGTGCCAGCAGCTTAAGCCTAGCGAAGTACTTC,CASSLSLAKYF